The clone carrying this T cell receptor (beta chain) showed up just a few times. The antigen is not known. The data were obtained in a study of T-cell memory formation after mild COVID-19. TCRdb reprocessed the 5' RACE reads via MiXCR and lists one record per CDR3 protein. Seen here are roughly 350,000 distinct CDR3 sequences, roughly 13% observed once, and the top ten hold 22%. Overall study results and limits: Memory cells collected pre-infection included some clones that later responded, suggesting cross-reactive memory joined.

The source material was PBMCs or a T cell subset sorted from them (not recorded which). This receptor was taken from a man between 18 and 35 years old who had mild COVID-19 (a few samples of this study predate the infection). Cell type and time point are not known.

The CDR3 protein is CASSLILGAYEQYF. As DNA, the CDR3 is TGCGCCAGCAGCTTGATTTTGGGCGCCTACGAGCAGTACTTC. V gene TRBV5-1 combines with J gene TRBJ2-7; D uncertain. Per germline, CDR1 SGHRS and CDR2 YFSETQ. CDR3 length: 14 amino acids. Trimming took 1 base from V and 2 from J, leaving 10 bases between them.